This record covers a single T cell receptor (beta chain). The V and J ends lost 3 bases and 4 bases respectively, with 9 bases between them. The CDR3 totals 13 residues. The V gene's germline CDR1 is MNHEY and CDR2 SVGEGT. The sample originates from a study of blood T cell repertoires in COVID-19. Profiled with immunoSEQ multiplex PCR; TCRdb holds only in-frame clones, not every one. The sample yields about 210,000 clones, approximately 80% seen once. The sequence was obtained from a man aged 40-49 years who had recovered from COVID-19. Specimen: PBMCs or T cells enriched from blood (not recorded which). The chain uses TRBV6-2 or TRBV6-3 and TRBJ1-1, with D possibly TRBD1 on 5 matching bases. CDR3 residues: CASSYSDSTEAFF. The CDR3 DNA reads TGTGCCAGCAGTTATTCTGACAGCACTGAAGCTTTCTTT.